This T cell receptor (beta chain) originates from a study of beta chain features in type 1 diabetes. Turning to the study itself: Across every sample, around 98 million sorted cells were examined in total. Study-level points and caveats: All four CD4+ subsets from Type 1 diabetes patients carried moderately but significantly shorter TCRB CDR3s. The VDJ junctions of type 1 diabetes patients carried fewer insertions and more deletions.

Reverse transcription of all isolated RNA meant that expressed TCRB transcripts were sequenced. Produced via immunoSEQ multiplex PCR; TCRdb's table is partial and in-frame only. The table includes 300,000 to 350,000 clones, 9.3% detected once. The CDR3 has 13 amino acids. The J segment lost 9 bases and the V segment lost 1 base, leaving 1 base of the junction unmatched. Germline loops: CDR1 SGHTA, CDR2 FQGNSA. Central memory, naive, regulatory and stem cell-like memory CD4+ cells were sorted by CD45RO/CCR7/CD25/CD127/CD95/CD27. Sorted populations all had greater than 98% purity. Of note for this clone: Its antigen is not known. Other DNA sequences from this sample encode an identical CDR3 as well.

This receptor was taken from a man aged 25 to 40 with type 1 diabetes. The chain combines TRBV7-2 with TRBJ2-1, with 9 positions matching TRBD1. The specimen sequenced was central memory CD4+ T cells from blood. Here the CDR3 DNA reads TGTGCCAGCAGCTTAGGACAGGGGGGTGAGCAGTTCTTC. Protein sequence: CASSLGQGGEQFF.